The 8 T cell receptor beta chains below all came from one sample that was sequenced in a study of cytomegalovirus exposure and HLA in healthy donors. Primers: 60 Vbeta forward and 13 Jbeta reverse. TCRdb's copy holds only in-frame clones and misses some; the assay was immunoSEQ multiplex PCR. The sample has roughly 120,000 clones. Sequenced sample: PBMCs. The receptors come from a man aged 30 to 39 in good health and CMV-seronegative.

The chain recombines TRBV29-1 with TRBJ2-5; 7 positions match TRBD2. The closer fit of TRBJ2-7 to the DNA end suggests the J call may be wrong. CDR1 is SQVTM, CDR2 ANQGSEA, per germline. This CDR3 is built from 13 residues. The CDR3 coding sequence is TGCAGCGTGGCCGGGACTACTAGCTACGAGCAGTACTTC. It codes for CSVAGTTSYEQYF.

V gene TRBV5-4 combines with J gene TRBJ2-7, with 11 positions matching TRBD2. V lost 0 bases to trimming and J lost 5 bases; unmatched junction nucleotides: 4. The CDR3 is made up of 15 amino acids. Germline CDR1 and CDR2: SGHNT and YYREEE (reference sequence). DNA for the CDR3: TGTGCCAGCAGCTTGGCTAGCGGGAGGTACAACGAGCAGTACTTC. Its protein product is CASSLASGRYNEQYF.

This chain links TRBV7-2 with TRBJ1-2; possibly TRBD1 for D (6 bases). Trimming removed 3 bases at V and 4 bases at J, with 12 bases between. Germline V lookup: CDR1 SGHTA, CDR2 FQGNSA. The CDR3 spans 14 residues. CDR3 sequence: CASSFQGQVYGYTF. The CDR3 coding sequence is TGTGCCAGCAGCTTTCAGGGGCAAGTCTATGGCTACACCTTC.

The rearrangement links TRBV4-1 to TRBJ2-2, with D unclear. The germline V and J ends were trimmed by 4 bases and 5 bases, with 17 bases remaining between them. In germline, CDR1 is MGHRA, CDR2 YSYEKL. The CDR3 sequence is 16 residues long. The CDR3 loop is CASSPGLGYVTGELFF. The CDR3 DNA sequence: TGCGCCAGCAGCCCGGGTCTAGGATATGTGACCGGGGAGCTGTTTTTT.

The V call is TRBV30, the J call TRBJ1-4; TRBD1 is a possible D gene (5 bases). V was shortened by 0 bases and J by 8 bases, with 13 bases between the two germline ends. The CDR3 sequence is 14 residues long. The V gene's germline CDR1 is GTSNPN and CDR2 SVGIG (reference sequence). Here the CDR3 DNA reads TGTGCCTGGAGTGTAGACAAGGGGTACGAAAAACTGTTTTTT. As protein: CAWSVDKGYEKLFF.

The chain couples TRBV4-3 to TRBJ1-4; D is uncertain. The CDR3 consists of 16 residues. Germline V CDR1 and CDR2: LGHNA, YSLEER. Deletions cut 4 bases from V and 8 bases from J, with 20 bases between. CDR3 region: CASSRGLLDESEKLFF. In DNA, the CDR3 is TGCGCCAGCAGCCGAGGGTTATTGGACGAAAGCGAAAAACTGTTTTTT.

The chain combines TRBV2 with TRBJ1-5, with TRBD1 as a possible D gene (6 bases). CDR1 and CDR2 from the germline V gene are SNHLY and FYNNEI. There are 14 residues in the CDR3. Trimming removed 3 bases at V and 6 bases at J, with 12 bases between. This CDR3 reads CASSDRGRSQPQHF. The CDR3 nucleotides are TGTGCCAGCAGTGACAGGGGTAGGAGTCAGCCCCAGCATTTT. Looking up the rest from reference TRBV2 and TRBJ1-5 gives the full variable domain: EPEVTQTPSHQVTQMGQEVILRCVPISNHLYFYWYRQILGQKVEFLVSFYNNEISEKSEIFDDQFSVERPDGSNFTLKIRSTKLEDSAMYFCASSDRGRSQPQHFGDGTRLSIL.

J is TRBJ2-1 and V is TRBV7-8, with 7 bases fitting TRBD2. Trimming removed 6 bases from V and 3 bases from J; junction bases left unmatched: 8. Germline loops: CDR1 SGHVS, CDR2 FQNEAQ. This CDR3 comprises 15 residues. The CDR3 is CASRSAGTGYNEQFF. The CDR3 bases are TGTGCCAGCAGATCAGCGGGAACAGGCTACAATGAGCAGTTCTTC.